The clone carrying this TCR beta chain came up many times. Its antigen is currently unknown. This entry comes from a study of early T cells in non-severe SARS-CoV-2 infection. About the research overall: Unsorted whole blood bulk RNA was sequenced, with unpaired chains. Broader study findings: VDJdb-based matching was biased toward anti-spike CD8 responses and missed private and CD4 specificities.

Germline V gives CDR1 SGDLS, CDR2 YYNGEE. V dropped 2 bases and J dropped 1 base, with 7 bases sitting between them. This CDR3 is built from 14 residues. Individually, cDNA molecules had unique molecular identifiers attached to them. MiXCR, applied by TCRdb to the 5' RACE reads, yields one record per CDR3 protein. The sample lists roughly 57,000 distinct CDR3 sequences; 13% were seen once. This TCR was recovered from an adult who was a healthcare worker with PCR-confirmed SARS-CoV-2 infection or an uninfected control (not recorded which). The sample in question was whole blood, obtained at baseline. The gene calls are TRBV9 and TRBJ1-3; D is uncertain. CDR3 sequence reads: CASSVEGSGNTIYF. The CDR3 region has the DNA TGTGCCAGCAGCGTGGAGGGATCTGGAAACACCATATATTTT.